This TCR beta chain was recorded in a study of T cell responses to AZD1222 COVID-19 vaccine. Profiled with immunoSEQ multiplex PCR; TCRdb holds only in-frame clones, not every one. The table lists tens of thousands of clones, roughly 90% of them singletons. The sequencing here drew on peripheral blood, taken 28 days after the second AZD1222 dose. The source is an adult who received the AZD1222 COVID-19 vaccine.

The CDR3 loop is CASSIDRTGAPPYTF. The DNA of the CDR3 is TGTGCCAGTAGTATAGATCGGACAGGAGCACCACCCTACACCTTC. This chain joins TRBV19 and TRBJ1-2, with 7 nucleotides matching TRBD1. The germline V gene encodes CDR1 LNHDA and CDR2 SQIVND (reference sequence). The CDR3 runs to 15 residues. V dropped 0 bases and J dropped 10; count of bases not matched to a gene: 11.